This passage covers 20 T cell receptor beta chains from one sample sequenced in a study of shared clonotypes between healthy human individuals. Selected positively for CCR7 and CD45RO-negative, naive CD8 cells excluded terminally differentiated effector memory CD45RA+ cells. Libraries were prepared by immunoSEQ multiplex PCR; TCRdb keeps only in-frame clonotypes and omits some of them. The sample lists roughly 2,000,000 clones; just under 95% were seen once. Sequencing used naive CD8+ T cells from PBMCs. The receptors were gathered from a man younger than 35 in good health. Some clones in this sample may be carry-over from other donors' samples.

This clone appeared once. The V call is TRBV5-6, the J call TRBJ1-3; D uncertain. Germline-derived CDR1 and CDR2 are SGHDT and YYEEEE. V lost 2 bases to trimming and J lost 4 bases, with 10 bases between them. The length of the CDR3 is 14 residues. CDR3: CASSFGRAGNTIYF. The CDR3 DNA follows: TGTGCCAGCAGCTTTGGGAGAGCAGGAAACACCATATATTTT.

This clone was picked up one time. The chain has TRBV6-4 and TRBJ2-5; perhaps TRBD2 as D (5 bases). The V end lost 2 bases, the J end lost 7 bases, and 23 bases lay between the germline ends. The CDR3 consists of 17 residues. From germline, CDR1 is MRHNA and CDR2 SNTAGT. The CDR3 nucleotides are TGTGCCAGCAGTGACCCGGGATTGACTGAGGTAGGAGGGACCCAGTACTTC. It encodes CASSDPGLTEVGGTQYF.

The chain combines TRBV7-8 with TRBJ2-1, with D unclear. Per the germline V gene, CDR1 is SGHVS and CDR2 is FQNEAQ. CDR3 length: 12 residues. The germline V and J ends were trimmed by 0 bases and 13 bases, with 10 bases remaining between them. The CDR3 is CASSLAQEHQFF. Here the CDR3 DNA reads TGTGCCAGCAGCTTAGCTCAGGAGCACCAGTTCTTC.

This clone appeared a single time. V and J are TRBV13 and TRBJ2-3; D is unclear. Germline CDR1 reads PRHDT; CDR2 reads FYEKMQ (reference sequence). The length of the CDR3 is 13 residues. Trimming removed 4 bases from V and 8 bases from J, with 13 bases in between. The CDR3 region has the DNA TGTGCCAGCAGCTCCCGGGCCAAGGGTACGCAGTATTTT. Protein: CASSSRAKGTQYF. The full variable domain, completed using reference TRBV13 and TRBJ2-3, is AAGVIQSPRHLIKEKRETATLKCYPIPRHDTVYWYQQGPGQDPQFLISFYEKMQSDKGSIPDRFSAQQFSDYHSELNMSSLELGDSALYFCASSSRAKGTQYFGPGTRLTVL.

This chain joins TRBV6-1 and TRBJ1-1; the match to TRBD1 covers 7 bases. Per the germline V gene, CDR1 is MNHNS and CDR2 is SASEGT. The trim removed 1 base at V and 7 bases at J, leaving 6 bases unmatched. CDR3 length equals 14 residues. CDR3 region: CASSEDRGVGEAFF. DNA for the CDR3: TGTGCCAGCAGTGAAGACAGGGGAGTGGGTGAAGCTTTCTTT.

V gene TRBV6-1 combines with J gene TRBJ2-7, with D possibly matching TRBD2 (6 bases). Germline lookup yields CDR1 MNHNS and CDR2 SASEGT. Trimming stripped 7 bases from V and 0 bases from J, with 16 bases between. CDR3 size: 15 residues. The CDR3 DNA reads TGTGCCAGCAACGGGGACTTAAGGAGCTCCTACGAGCAGTACTTC. As protein: CASNGDLRSSYEQYF.

V gene TRBV29-1 combines with J gene TRBJ2-3; TRBD2 matches 8 bases. This CDR3 comprises 13 residues. CDR1 SQVTM and CDR2 ANQGSEA come from the germline V gene. With V trimmed by 4 bases and J by 2 bases, 2 bases remained unmatched. This CDR3 reads CSVGGGNTDTQYF. In DNA, the CDR3 is TGCAGCGTTGGCGGGGGGAACACAGATACGCAGTATTTT.

This clone was detected once. This chain connects TRBV6-1 to TRBJ2-5, with 9 nucleotides matching TRBD1. CDR3 size: 15 residues. Trimming removed 4 bases from V and 4 bases from J; junction bases left unmatched: 7. Germline V gene lookup returns CDR1 MNHNS and CDR2 SASEGT. CDR3 sequence: CASSAWDRVAETQYF. The DNA of the CDR3 is TGTGCCAGCAGTGCCTGGGACAGGGTGGCAGAGACCCAGTACTTC.

The chain has TRBV27 and TRBJ2-7; 9 bases are shared with TRBD1. CDR1 and CDR2 (germline): MNHEY, SMNVEV (reference sequence). V was clipped by 6 bases and J by 7 bases; unmatched bases: 13. The CDR3 loop spans 15 amino acids. The CDR3 nucleotides read TGTGCCAGCAGCTACAGGGGGCCCTCCTTGGGTGAGCAGTACTTC. Its translation is CASSYRGPSLGEQYF.

This chain links TRBV11-2 with TRBJ2-4, with D perhaps being TRBD1 or TRBD2 (5 bases each). V was trimmed by 3 bases and J by 3 bases, leaving 9 bases between them. The CDR3 totals 14 residues. CDR1 and CDR2 from the germline V gene are SGHAT and FQNNGV. The CDR3 DNA reads as TGTGCCAGCAGCTTTCAGGGAGTCAAAAACATTCAGTACTTC. Protein product: CASSFQGVKNIQYF. Full variable domain (rest looked up from reference TRBV11-2 and TRBJ2-4): EAGVAQSPRYKIIEKRQSVAFWCNPISGHATLYWYQQILGQGPKLLIQFQNNGVVDDSQLPKDRFSAERLKGVDSTLKIQPAKLEDSAVYLCASSFQGVKNIQYFGAGTRLSVL.

The rearrangement links TRBV4-1 to TRBJ1-5; 7 bases are shared with TRBD1. Trimming took 4 bases from V and 0 from J; bases not matched to a gene: 9. Germline V gene lookup returns CDR1 MGHRA and CDR2 YSYEKL. The CDR3 spans 17 residues. The CDR3 protein is CASSRGGSGGSNQPQHF. The DNA for the CDR3 is TGCGCCAGCAGCCGAGGGGGCTCAGGGGGTAGCAATCAGCCCCAGCATTTT.

The V gene is TRBV27, the J gene TRBJ2-1, with 11 bases matching TRBD2. The CDR3 has 16 amino acids. Germline assignment: CDR1 MNHEY and CDR2 SMNVEV (reference sequence). V lost 2 bases, J lost 3 bases, and 3 bases stayed unmatched. The CDR3 protein is CASSLIGTSGYNEQFF. DNA of the CDR3: TGTGCCAGCAGTTTAATCGGGACTAGCGGCTACAATGAGCAGTTCTTC.

The gene calls are TRBV10-3 and TRBJ1-1; a weak D match, TRBD1 (5 bases). Trimming pared 9 bases from V and 1 base from J, leaving 18 bases between. The CDR3 covers 15 residues. Per the germline V gene, CDR1 is ENHRY and CDR2 is SYGVKD. The CDR3: CAMRQGGWGNTEAFF. As DNA, the CDR3 is TGTGCCATGCGTCAGGGTGGTTGGGGGAACACTGAAGCTTTCTTT.

This chain uses TRBV28 with TRBJ2-3, with TRBD2 matching 13 bases. V was pared by 6 bases and J by 8 bases, with 20 bases of the junction left unmatched. This CDR3 is 19 amino acids long. Looked up from germline, CDR1 is MDHEN and CDR2 is SYDVKM. The CDR3 DNA follows: TGTGCCAGCAGCCCCACTAGCGGGAGGGCCGAGGTTCGCCAAGGTACGCAGTATTTT. It translates to CASSPTSGRAEVRQGTQYF.

This chain links TRBV11-3 with TRBJ2-5; D is undetermined. The ends were cut back, 6 bases at V and 5 bases at J, with 13 bases in the middle. From germline, CDR1 is SGHNT and CDR2 YENEEA. The CDR3 consists of 13 residues. CDR3 protein: CASSFDPRETQYF. The CDR3 DNA sequence: TGTGCCAGCAGTTTCGATCCGCGGGAGACCCAGTACTTC.

The chain carries TRBV11-2 and TRBJ2-1; D is perhaps TRBD2 (5 bases). The V gene's germline CDR1 is SGHAT and CDR2 FQNNGV. The CDR3 is 15 residues long. V was clipped by 5 bases and J by 6 bases, with 17 bases between them. In DNA form, the CDR3 reads TGTGCCAGCAGCGGACGACGGACTGGCACCAATGAGCAGTTCTTC. Amino acids: CASSGRRTGTNEQFF.

This clone was seen a few times. V usage is TRBV13 and J usage is TRBJ2-3; no definite D call. This CDR3 contains 11 residues. From germline, CDR1 is PRHDT and CDR2 FYEKMQ (reference sequence). Trimming pared 3 bases from V and 3 bases from J, leaving 1 base between. The CDR3 is CASSFTDTQYF. Written as DNA, the CDR3 is TGTGCCAGCAGCTTTACAGATACGCAGTATTTT.

The chain links TRBV11-3 to TRBJ2-3; D is possibly TRBD1 (5 bases). Germline V gives CDR1 SGHNT, CDR2 YENEEA. The CDR3 covers 14 residues. Trimming cost V 4 bases and J 5 bases, with 13 bases left between them. The CDR3 nucleotides read TGTGCCAGCAGCTCCCGACGACAGTTAGATACGCAGTATTTT. Protein sequence: CASSSRRQLDTQYF.

This clone was seen just once. The chain uses TRBV7-9 and TRBJ2-2; D is possibly TRBD2 (5 bases). V was clipped by 2 bases and J by 3 bases, with 13 bases between them. CDR1 and CDR2 (germline): SEHNR, FQNEAQ (reference sequence). The CDR3 consists of 16 residues. The CDR3: CASSLLGAEDTGELFF. For the CDR3, the DNA is TGTGCCAGCAGCTTACTGGGAGCGGAGGACACCGGGGAGCTGTTTTTT.

The chain employs TRBV18 and TRBJ2-2; 9 nucleotides match TRBD2. This CDR3 contains 18 residues. J gave up 9 bases and V 6 bases, and 20 bases lay outside the gene matches. CDR1 is KGHSH and CDR2 is LQKENI in the germline V gene. The CDR3 DNA reads as TGTGCCAGCTCCCCCGAAGAAAGATGGCGGGAGGGCCTCTGGGAGCTGTTTTTT. It encodes CASSPEERWREGLWELFF.